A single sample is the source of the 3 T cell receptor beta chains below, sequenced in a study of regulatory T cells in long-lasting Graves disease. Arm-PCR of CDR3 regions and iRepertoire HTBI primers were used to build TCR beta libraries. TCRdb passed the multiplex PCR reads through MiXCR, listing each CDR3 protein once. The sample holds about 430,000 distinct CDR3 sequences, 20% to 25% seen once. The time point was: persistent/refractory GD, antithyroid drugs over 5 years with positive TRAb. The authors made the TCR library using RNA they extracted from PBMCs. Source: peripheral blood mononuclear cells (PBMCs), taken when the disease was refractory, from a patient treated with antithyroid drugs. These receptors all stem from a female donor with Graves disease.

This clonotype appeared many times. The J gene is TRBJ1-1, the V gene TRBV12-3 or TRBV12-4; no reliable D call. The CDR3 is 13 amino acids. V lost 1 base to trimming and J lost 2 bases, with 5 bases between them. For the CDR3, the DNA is TGTGCCAGCAGTTTAGGGTTTAACACTGAAGCTTTCTTT. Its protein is CASSLGFNTEAFF.

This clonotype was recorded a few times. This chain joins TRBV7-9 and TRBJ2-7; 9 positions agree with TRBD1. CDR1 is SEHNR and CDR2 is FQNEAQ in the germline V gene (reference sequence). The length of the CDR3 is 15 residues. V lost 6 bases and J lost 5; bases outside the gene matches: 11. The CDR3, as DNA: TGTGCCAGCAGATCAGGGCGGGACAGGGACGACGAGCAGTACTTC. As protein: CASRSGRDRDDEQYF. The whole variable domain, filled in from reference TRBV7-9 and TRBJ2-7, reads DTGVSQNPRHKITKRGQNVTFRCDPISEHNRLYWYRQTLGQGPEFLTYFQNEAQLEKSRLLSDRFSAERPKGSFSTLEIQRTEQGDSAMYLCASRSGRDRDDEQYFGPGTRLTVT.

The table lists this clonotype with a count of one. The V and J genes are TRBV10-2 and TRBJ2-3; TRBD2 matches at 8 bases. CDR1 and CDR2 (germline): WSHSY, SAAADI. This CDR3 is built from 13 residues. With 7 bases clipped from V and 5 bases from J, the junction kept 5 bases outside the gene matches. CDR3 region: CASKGSGIDTQYF. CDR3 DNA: TGCGCCAGCAAGGGTAGCGGGATAGATACGCAGTATTTT.